The clone carrying this TCR beta chain was detected only a few times. The antigen is not known. In TCRdb, the 5' RACE reads were re-called with MiXCR into one record per CDR3 protein. The sample has 1.5 million to 2 million distinct CDR3 sequences, roughly 35% seen once. This entry belongs to a study of identical twins. Study-level findings and limits: High-abundance cord blood beta clonotypes had fewer insertions; memory repertoires showed none. A partial confounding effect on zero-insertion analyses could come from invariant MAIT and iNKT cells.

The sequenced sample consisted of cord blood. This receptor was taken from a newborn girl in good health.

For the CDR3, the DNA is TGCGCCAGCAGCCAAGGGACAGGGAACTACAATGAGCAGTTCTTC. Translation: CASSQGTGNYNEQFF. V is TRBV4-1 and J is TRBJ2-1; 8 positions match TRBD1. Trimming cost V 1 base and J 3 bases; bases outside gene matches: 2. In germline, CDR1 is MGHRA, CDR2 YSYEKL. The CDR3 has 15 residues.